This T cell receptor beta chain appears in the sequencing data of a study of radiotherapy plus CTLA-4 blockade in lung cancer. About the research overall: For 18% of patients, objective responses occurred, and about 33% had disease control. Study observations and caveats: Early blood T cell clone changes and increased post-radiation serum interferon-beta were reportedly the strongest response predictors. TCR clones from tumors expanded in blood after radiotherapy plus ipilimumab.

CDR1 and CDR2 (germline): MNHNS, SASEGT. There are 12 residues in the CDR3. Trimming left V 2 bases short and J 4 bases short, with 5 bases between. Measured with immunoSEQ multiplex PCR; TCRdb has only the in-frame clones, and not every one. This sample has about 60,000 clones, with about 80% found just once. Details on this clone: Its specificity is unknown.

The TCR sequence derives from a human donor with non-small cell lung cancer who had a partial response to radiotherapy plus ipilimumab. The V gene is TRBV6-1, the J gene TRBJ2-5; no clear D gene. The sample here was peripheral blood, taken from a patient treated with radiotherapy plus ipilimumab. The CDR3 sequence is CASSEMRETQYF. In DNA, the CDR3 is TGTGCCAGCAGTGAAATGAGAGAGACCCAGTACTTC.